Listed below are T cell receptor beta chains from one sample, sequenced in a study of blood T cell repertoires in COVID-19. The data were produced by immunoSEQ multiplex PCR, yet TCRdb's version contains in-frame clones alone and is incomplete. The data hold approximately 39,000 clones, with more than 75% observed a single time. The specimen sequenced was peripheral blood. The receptors stem from a man aged 50 to 60 with active or convalescent COVID-19. CDR3s include the opening cysteine and the closing phenylalanine or tryptophan. Fields, in order: V gene, D gene, J gene, clone size, CDR3 protein, CDR3 DNA. D genes are given only for firm matches. For some rows the clone size is stated as once, few or many, or as a class when expanded; others skip it.

V: TRBV19
D: TRBD1
J: TRBJ1-5
size: -
CDR3: CASSIGGQGNRPQHF
DNA: TGTGCCAGTAGTATAGGGGGACAGGGGAACCGGCCCCAGCATTTT

V: TRBV19
D: TRBD2
J: TRBJ2-1
size: -
CDR3: CASSARASGRGYNEQFF
DNA: TGTGCCAGTAGTGCCAGAGCTAGCGGGAGGGGCTACAATGAGCAGTTCTTC

V: TRBV5-1
D: -
J: TRBJ1-2
size: once
CDR3: CASSFAPAEGYTF
DNA: TGCGCCAGCAGCTTCGCGCCCGCTGAGGGCTACACCTTC

V: TRBV19
D: -
J: TRBJ1-4
size: -
CDR3: CASSPGVATNEKLFF
DNA: TGTGCCAGTAGTCCCGGGGTTGCAACTAATGAAAAACTGTTTTTT

V: TRBV3-1/TRBV3-2
D: -
J: TRBJ2-3
size: -
CDR3: CASSQGTIGTQYF
DNA: TGTGCCAGCAGCCAAGGGACTATCGGGACGCAGTATTTT

V: TRBV4-2
D: -
J: TRBJ1-2
size: once
CDR3: CASSQGQDRGVGYTF
DNA: TGTGCCAGCAGCCAAGGTCAGGACCGGGGGGTTGGCTACACCTTC

V: TRBV6-5
D: TRBD1
J: TRBJ1-2
size: medium-sized
CDR3: CASSKTGITYGYTF
DNA: TGTGCCAGCAGCAAGACAGGGATTACGTATGGCTACACCTTC

V: TRBV5-1
D: TRBD1
J: TRBJ2-6
size: -
CDR3: CASSSPGTGSPVLTF
DNA: TGCGCCAGCAGCTCCCCCGGGACAGGGTCCCCTGTCCTGACTTTC

V: TRBV7-9
D: TRBD1
J: TRBJ1-2
size: -
CDR3: CASSLSGQYYGYTF
DNA: TGTGCCAGCAGCTTATCGGGACAGTACTATGGCTACACCTTC

V: TRBV6-5
D: TRBD1
J: TRBJ1-2
size: once
CDR3: CASRGTGVGYGYTF
DNA: TGTGCCAGCAGGGGGACAGGGGTGGGCTATGGCTACACCTTC

V: TRBV7-2
D: -
J: TRBJ2-2
size: -
CDR3: CASSSLQGGGELFF
DNA: TGTGCCAGCAGCTCATTACAGGGTGGCGGGGAGCTGTTTTTT

V: TRBV27
D: -
J: TRBJ2-1
size: -
CDR3: CASSLWLGQGSYNEQFF
DNA: TGTGCCAGCAGTTTATGGTTGGGGCAGGGGTCCTACAATGAGCAGTTCTTC

V: TRBV7-3
D: TRBD1
J: TRBJ2-7
size: -
CDR3: CASSPGGPGQGNEQYF
DNA: TGTGCCAGCAGCCCTGGGGGACCGGGACAGGGCAACGAGCAGTACTTC

V: TRBV11-2
D: TRBD2
J: TRBJ2-1
size: -
CDR3: CASSLVSGKYNEQFF
DNA: TGTGCCAGCAGCTTAGTCAGCGGGAAGTACAATGAGCAGTTCTTC

V: TRBV5-1
D: -
J: TRBJ1-6
size: -
CDR3: CASSTQGPNSPLHF
DNA: TGCGCCAGCAGCACCCAGGGGCCGAATTCACCCCTCCACTTT

V: TRBV6-5
D: TRBD1
J: TRBJ2-7
size: -
CDR3: CASTDRGRSYEQYF
DNA: TGTGCCAGCACCGACAGGGGGCGATCCTACGAGCAGTACTTC

V: TRBV5-6
D: -
J: TRBJ1-1
size: -
CDR3: CASSLASADDYNTEAFF
DNA: TGTGCCAGCAGCTTGGCCTCGGCAGACGACTATAACACTGAAGCTTTCTTT

V: TRBV15
D: TRBD2
J: TRBJ2-1
size: -
CDR3: CATSRDRTSGSHEQFF
DNA: TGTGCCACCAGCAGAGATCGAACTAGCGGGTCCCATGAGCAGTTCTTC

V: TRBV2
D: -
J: TRBJ2-1
size: -
CDR3: CASSVSVGFANEQFF
DNA: TGTGCCAGCAGTGTTAGTGTCGGGTTCGCCAATGAGCAGTTCTTC

V: TRBV19
D: -
J: TRBJ1-4
size: -
CDR3: CASSRQEEKLFF
DNA: TGTGCCAGTAGTAGACAGGAGGAAAAACTGTTTTTT

V: TRBV6-6
D: -
J: TRBJ2-5
size: -
CDR3: CASSSPQQAQYF
DNA: TGTGCCAGCAGTTCCCCACAGCAGGCCCAGTACTTC

V: TRBV2
D: -
J: TRBJ2-3
size: -
CDR3: CASSVPGADTQYF
DNA: TGTGCCAGCAGTGTTCCGGGGGCAGATACGCAGTATTTT

V: TRBV3-1/TRBV3-2
D: TRBD2
J: TRBJ2-2
size: once
CDR3: CASSQRWGLRGTGELFF
DNA: TGTGCCAGCAGCCAAAGATGGGGACTAAGAGGAACCGGGGAGCTGTTTTTT

V: TRBV6-5
D: -
J: TRBJ2-1
size: -
CDR3: CASSYSKGGHEQFF
DNA: TGTGCCAGCAGTTACTCGAAAGGGGGACATGAGCAGTTCTTC

V: TRBV15
D: TRBD1
J: TRBJ1-6
size: -
CDR3: CATSGRTGLTSGSPLHF
DNA: TGTGCCACCAGCGGACGGACAGGACTAACTTCTGGTTCACCCCTCCACTTT

V: TRBV11-2
D: -
J: TRBJ1-5
size: once
CDR3: CASSLDINQPQHF
DNA: TGTGCCAGCAGCTTAGACATCAATCAGCCCCAGCATTTT

V: TRBV10-3
D: TRBD1
J: TRBJ2-3
size: -
CDR3: CAIKDRGQGVTQYF
DNA: TGTGCCATCAAGGACAGGGGGCAAGGAGTTACGCAGTATTTT

V: TRBV3-1/TRBV3-2
D: -
J: TRBJ1-4
size: -
CDR3: CASRRRGATNEKLFF
DNA: TGTGCCAGCCGGAGGCGGGGTGCAACTAATGAAAAACTGTTTTTT

V: TRBV5-1
D: TRBD1
J: TRBJ1-3
size: -
CDR3: CASSLGQGSPISGNTIYF
DNA: TGCGCCAGCAGCTTAGGACAGGGGTCCCCTATCTCTGGAAACACCATATATTTT

V: TRBV6-4
D: -
J: TRBJ1-4
size: -
CDR3: CASSYVHGEKLFF
DNA: TGTGCCAGCAGCTACGTCCATGGTGAAAAACTGTTTTTT

V: TRBV25-1
D: TRBD1
J: TRBJ2-5
size: -
CDR3: CARPRDRGPETQYF
DNA: TGTGCCCGACCCCGGGACAGGGGGCCCGAGACCCAGTACTTC

V: TRBV2
D: -
J: TRBJ1-1
size: -
CDR3: CASSEGAYSGAFF
DNA: TGTGCCAGCAGTGAAGGGGCCTACTCCGGAGCTTTCTTT

V: TRBV5-1
D: -
J: TRBJ2-5
size: -
CDR3: CASSLRAQQGRQQETQYF
DNA: TGCGCCAGCAGCTTGAGGGCTCAACAGGGCCGTCAACAAGAGACCCAGTACTTC

V: TRBV5-1
D: -
J: TRBJ1-6
size: -
CDR3: CASSLKESSYNSPLHF
DNA: TGCGCCAGCAGCTTGAAGGAGAGCTCCTATAATTCACCCCTCCACTTT

V: TRBV20-1
D: -
J: TRBJ2-3
size: -
CDR3: CSAVTADTQYF
DNA: TGCAGTGCGGTCACAGCAGATACGCAGTATTTT

V: TRBV3-1/TRBV3-2
D: TRBD1
J: TRBJ1-4
size: -
CDR3: CASSHWTGDEKLFF
DNA: TGTGCCAGCAGCCACTGGACAGGGGATGAAAAACTGTTTTTT

V: TRBV19
D: TRBD1
J: TRBJ1-2
size: -
CDR3: CASSMRTGANLAFGYTF
DNA: TGTGCCAGTAGTATGAGGACAGGAGCTAACCTAGCCTTCGGCTACACCTTC

V: TRBV11-1
D: TRBD1
J: TRBJ1-6
size: few
CDR3: CASSPDRGRGPLHF
DNA: TGTGCCAGCAGCCCAGACAGGGGGCGAGGACCCCTCCACTTT

V: TRBV10-3
D: TRBD1
J: TRBJ1-6
size: once
CDR3: CAISRRQGVGDSPLHF
DNA: TGTGCCATCAGCCGTCGACAGGGCGTTGGTGATTCACCCCTCCACTTT

V: TRBV5-6
D: -
J: TRBJ2-3
size: -
CDR3: CASSWGSQYTDTQYF
DNA: TGTGCCAGCAGCTGGGGCTCCCAATACACAGATACGCAGTATTTT

V: TRBV5-6
D: -
J: TRBJ1-2
size: -
CDR3: CASSLAGNYGYTF
DNA: TGTGCCAGCAGCTTGGCGGGTAACTATGGCTACACCTTC

V: TRBV7-6
D: TRBD1
J: TRBJ2-5
size: -
CDR3: CASSLPWTGGGLIPETQYF
DNA: TGTGCCAGCAGCTTACCTTGGACAGGGGGCGGCCTAATTCCGGAGACCCAGTACTTC

V: TRBV27
D: TRBD1
J: TRBJ1-2
size: -
CDR3: CASSYRQGSGYTF
DNA: TGTGCCAGCAGTTACCGACAGGGTAGTGGCTACACCTTC

V: TRBV5-6
D: TRBD1
J: TRBJ1-1
size: -
CDR3: CASSLVDRGPTQAFF
DNA: TGTGCCAGCAGCTTGGTGGACAGGGGCCCGACGCAAGCTTTCTTT

V: TRBV15
D: TRBD1
J: TRBJ1-4
size: -
CDR3: CATRDTGGDEKLFF
DNA: TGTGCCACCAGGGACACAGGGGGCGATGAAAAACTGTTTTTT

V: TRBV21-1
D: -
J: TRBJ1-5
size: -
CDR3: CASSKGSGYANQPQHF
DNA: TGTGCCAGCAGCAAAGGATCCGGTTACGCCAATCAGCCCCAGCATTTT

V: TRBV2
D: TRBD1
J: TRBJ2-2
size: -
CDR3: CASREGTGESGELFF
DNA: TGTGCCAGCAGAGAGGGGACAGGGGAATCCGGGGAGCTGTTTTTT

V: TRBV6-5
D: TRBD2
J: TRBJ2-1
size: -
CDR3: CASSSRLAGWYNEQFF
DNA: TGTGCCAGCAGTTCTAGACTAGCGGGATGGTACAATGAGCAGTTCTTC

V: TRBV18
D: -
J: TRBJ1-1
size: -
CDR3: CASSPPRGVNTEAFF
DNA: TGTGCCAGCTCACCACCGCGGGGGGTAAACACTGAAGCTTTCTTT

V: TRBV19
D: -
J: TRBJ1-2
size: -
CDR3: CASSMGSAYGYTF
DNA: TGTGCCAGTAGTATGGGCAGTGCATATGGCTACACCTTC

V: TRBV2
D: TRBD1
J: TRBJ1-2
size: -
CDR3: CASSRNTGGDGYTF
DNA: TGTGCCAGCAGCCGCAACACAGGGGGGGATGGCTACACCTTC

V: TRBV28
D: -
J: TRBJ2-7
size: -
CDR3: CASSPYRVVLQQYF
DNA: TGTGCCAGCAGTCCCTACAGGGTAGTATTGCAGCAGTACTTC

V: TRBV14
D: -
J: TRBJ1-6
size: -
CDR3: CASRQVDNSPLHF
DNA: TGTGCCAGCCGACAGGTAGATAATTCACCCCTCCACTTT

V: TRBV28
D: -
J: TRBJ1-6
size: -
CDR3: CASSLPRGANSPLHF
DNA: TGTGCCAGCAGTCTCCCGCGGGGGGCCAATTCACCCCTCCACTTT

V: TRBV27
D: -
J: TRBJ2-7
size: few
CDR3: CASSLSPFYYEQYF
DNA: TGTGCCAGCAGTTTATCCCCCTTTTACTACGAGCAGTACTTC